What follows describes a single T cell receptor beta chain. Its target is not known. This sample is drawn from a study of T cell repertoires in cytomegalovirus infection. Whole-study context: CMV epitopes used comprised recently identified HLA-C-restricted ones and well-studied HLA-B-restricted ones. Public TCR beta signatures marked donors with CMV infection and the matching HLA.

Study results and caveats: What dominated the ex vivo response were HLA-C-restricted CMV-specific TCR beta clonotypes. Carriers of CMV and the relevant HLA type were discriminated by public TCR beta frequency.

CDR3 size: 17 residues. Germline loops: CDR1 SQVTM, CDR2 ANQGSEA. With 1 base clipped from V and 0 bases from J, the junction kept 10 bases outside the gene matches. TCRdb used MiXCR to reprocess the reads, holding one entry per CDR3 protein. The sample has roughly 990,000 distinct CDR3 sequences; around 32% are singletons. The chain employs TRBV29-1 and TRBJ1-2, with 8 bases aligning to TRBD1. The material was cultured CD8+ T cells from PBMCs, obtained from culture after CMV antigen stimulation. The sequence came from a human donor in good health (CMV status not recorded). Some clones in this sample may be carry-over from other donors' samples. CDR3 coding DNA: TGCAGCGTTGAAGCCCGCAGACAGGGGCGAGCTAACTATGGCTACACCTTC. It encodes CSVEARRQGRANYGYTF.